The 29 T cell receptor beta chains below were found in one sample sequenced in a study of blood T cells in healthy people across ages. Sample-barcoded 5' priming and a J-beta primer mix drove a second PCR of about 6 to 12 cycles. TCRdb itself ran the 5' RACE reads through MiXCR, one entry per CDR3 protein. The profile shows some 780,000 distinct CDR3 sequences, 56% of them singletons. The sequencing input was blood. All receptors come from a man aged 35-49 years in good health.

CDR3 loop: CASSLPRLKNIQYF. CDR3 bases: TGTGCCAGCAGCTTACCGCGGCTCAAAAACATTCAGTACTTC. The V and J genes are TRBV5-5 and TRBJ2-4, with D unclear. CDR1 and CDR2 from the germline V gene are SGHKS and YYEKEE (reference sequence). The CDR3 is 14 amino acids. V shed 2 bases and J shed 3 bases, with 9 bases lying between them.

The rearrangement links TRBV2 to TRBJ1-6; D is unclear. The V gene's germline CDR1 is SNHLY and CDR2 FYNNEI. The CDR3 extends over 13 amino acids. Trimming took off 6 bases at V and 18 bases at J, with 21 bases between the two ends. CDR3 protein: CASRDIRLPDHHF. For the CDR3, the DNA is TGTGCCAGCAGAGACATACGCCTTCCCGATCACCACTTT. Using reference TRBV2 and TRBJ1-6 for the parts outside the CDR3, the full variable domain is EPEVTQTPSHQVTQMGQEVILRCVPISNHLYFYWYRQILGQKVEFLVSFYNNEISEKSEIFDDQFSVERPDGSNFTLKIRSTKLEDSAMYFCASRDIRLPDHHFGNGTRLTVT.

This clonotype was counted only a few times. This CDR3 is CASSVGEYNEQFF. The CDR3 coding sequence is TGCGCCAGCAGCGTGGGAGAATACAATGAGCAGTTCTTC. J is TRBJ2-1 and V is TRBV5-1, with D perhaps matching TRBD2 (5 bases). Germline lookup yields CDR1 SGHRS and CDR2 YFSETQ. The V end was cut by 4 bases, the J end by 4 bases, with 9 bases between. The CDR3 consists of 13 residues.

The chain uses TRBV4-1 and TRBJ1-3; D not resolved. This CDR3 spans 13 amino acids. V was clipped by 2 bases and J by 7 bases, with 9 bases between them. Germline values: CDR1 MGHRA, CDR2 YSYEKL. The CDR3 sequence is CASSQLEGNTIYF. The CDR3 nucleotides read TGCGCCAGCAGCCAACTTGAGGGTAACACCATATATTTT.

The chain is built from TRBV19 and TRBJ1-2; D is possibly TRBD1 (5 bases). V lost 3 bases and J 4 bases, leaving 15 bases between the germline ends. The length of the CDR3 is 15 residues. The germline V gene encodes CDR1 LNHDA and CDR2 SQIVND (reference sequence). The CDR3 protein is CASSISRQQLYGYTF. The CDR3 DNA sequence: TGTGCCAGTAGTATTTCCAGACAGCAACTCTATGGCTACACCTTC.

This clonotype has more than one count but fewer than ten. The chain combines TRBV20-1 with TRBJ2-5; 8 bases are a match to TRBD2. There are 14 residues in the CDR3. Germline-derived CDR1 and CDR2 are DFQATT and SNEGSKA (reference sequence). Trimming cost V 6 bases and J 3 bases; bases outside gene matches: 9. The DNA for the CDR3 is TGCAGTGCACGGGGACTAGGGATAAAAGAGACCCAGTACTTC. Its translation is CSARGLGIKETQYF.

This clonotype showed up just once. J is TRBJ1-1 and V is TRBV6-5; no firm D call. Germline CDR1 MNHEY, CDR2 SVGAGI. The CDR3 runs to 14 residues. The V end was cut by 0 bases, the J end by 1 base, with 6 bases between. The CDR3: CASSYSEGNTEAFF. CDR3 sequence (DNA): TGTGCCAGCAGTTACTCGGAAGGGAACACTGAAGCTTTCTTT.

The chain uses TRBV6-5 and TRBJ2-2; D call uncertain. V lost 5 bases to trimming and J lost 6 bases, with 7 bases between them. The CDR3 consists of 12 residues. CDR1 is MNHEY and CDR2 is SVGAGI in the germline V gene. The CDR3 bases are TGTGCCAGCAGTCAAAAATCCGGGGAGCTGTTTTTT. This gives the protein CASSQKSGELFF.

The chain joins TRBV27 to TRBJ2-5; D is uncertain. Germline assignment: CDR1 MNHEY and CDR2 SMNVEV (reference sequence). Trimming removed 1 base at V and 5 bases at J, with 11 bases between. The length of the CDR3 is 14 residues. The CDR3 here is CASSLFLGMETQYF. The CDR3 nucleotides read TGTGCCAGCAGTTTATTTCTGGGCATGGAGACCCAGTACTTC.

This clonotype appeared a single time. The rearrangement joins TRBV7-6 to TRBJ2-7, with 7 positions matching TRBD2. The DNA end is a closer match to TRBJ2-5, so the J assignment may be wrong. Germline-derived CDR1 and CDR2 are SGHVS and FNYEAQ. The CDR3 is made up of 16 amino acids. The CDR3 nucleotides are TGTGCCAGCACGGGAGCTAGCGGTTCTCAAGGGGAGACCCAGTACTTC. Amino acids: CASTGASGSQGETQYF.

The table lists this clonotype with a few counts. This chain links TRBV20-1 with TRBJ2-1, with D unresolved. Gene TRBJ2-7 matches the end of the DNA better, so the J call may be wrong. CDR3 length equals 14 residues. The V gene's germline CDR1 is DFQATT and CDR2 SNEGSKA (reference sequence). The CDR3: CSARGGSSYNEQYF. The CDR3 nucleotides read TGCAGTGCTAGAGGTGGTAGCTCCTACAATGAGCAGTACTTC.

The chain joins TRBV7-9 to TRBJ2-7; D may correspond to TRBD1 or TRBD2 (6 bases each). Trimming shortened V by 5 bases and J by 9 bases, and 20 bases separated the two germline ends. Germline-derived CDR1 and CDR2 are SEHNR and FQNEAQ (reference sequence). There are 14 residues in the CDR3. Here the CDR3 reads CASSLPGASARQYF. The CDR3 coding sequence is TGTGCCAGCAGCCTACCAGGGGCTAGCGCCAGGCAGTACTTC.

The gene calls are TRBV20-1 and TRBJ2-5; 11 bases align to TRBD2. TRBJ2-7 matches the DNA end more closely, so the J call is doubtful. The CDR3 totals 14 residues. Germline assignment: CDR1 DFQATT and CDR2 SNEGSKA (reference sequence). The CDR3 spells CSADYSGRGSEQYF. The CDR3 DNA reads TGCAGTGCTGATTATAGCGGGAGGGGGAGCGAGCAGTACTTC.

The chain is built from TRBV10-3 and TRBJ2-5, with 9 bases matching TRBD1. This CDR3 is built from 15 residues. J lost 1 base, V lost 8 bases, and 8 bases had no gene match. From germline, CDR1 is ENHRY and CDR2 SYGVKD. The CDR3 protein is CAILSGTGSQETQYF. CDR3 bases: TGTGCCATCCTCTCCGGGACAGGGTCCCAAGAGACCCAGTACTTC.

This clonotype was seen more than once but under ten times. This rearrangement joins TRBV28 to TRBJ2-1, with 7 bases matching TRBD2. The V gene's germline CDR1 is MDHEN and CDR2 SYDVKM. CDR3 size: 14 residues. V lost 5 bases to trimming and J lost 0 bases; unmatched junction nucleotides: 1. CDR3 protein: CASSAGDSYNEQFF. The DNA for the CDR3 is TGTGCCAGCAGTGCGGGGGACTCCTACAATGAGCAGTTCTTC.

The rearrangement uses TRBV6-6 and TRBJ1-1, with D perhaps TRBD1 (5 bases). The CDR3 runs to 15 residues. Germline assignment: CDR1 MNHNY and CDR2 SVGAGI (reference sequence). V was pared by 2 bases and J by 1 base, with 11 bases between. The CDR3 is CASSYRGDSNTEAFF. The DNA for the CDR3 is TGTGCCAGCAGTTACCGGGGGGATTCGAACACTGAAGCTTTCTTT.

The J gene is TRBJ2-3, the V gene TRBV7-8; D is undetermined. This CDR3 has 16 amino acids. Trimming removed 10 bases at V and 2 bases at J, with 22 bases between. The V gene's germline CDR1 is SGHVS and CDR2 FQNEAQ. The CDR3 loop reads CANLLPQALHTDTQYF. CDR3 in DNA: TGTGCCAACCTACTCCCCCAAGCGTTGCACACAGATACGCAGTATTTT.

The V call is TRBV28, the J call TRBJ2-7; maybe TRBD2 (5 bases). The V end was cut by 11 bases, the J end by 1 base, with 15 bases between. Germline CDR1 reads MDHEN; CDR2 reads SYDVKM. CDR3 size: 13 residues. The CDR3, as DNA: TGTGCCTCCGAGGGAGAATCTTCCTACGAGCAGTACTTC. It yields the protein CASEGESSYEQYF.

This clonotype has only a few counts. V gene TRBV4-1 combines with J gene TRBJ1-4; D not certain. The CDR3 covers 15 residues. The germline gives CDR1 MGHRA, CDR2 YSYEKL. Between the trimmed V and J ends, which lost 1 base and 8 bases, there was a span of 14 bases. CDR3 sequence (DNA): TGCGCCAGCAGCCAAGTTGGAGGGTTTTCGGAAAAACTGTTTTTT. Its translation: CASSQVGGFSEKLFF.

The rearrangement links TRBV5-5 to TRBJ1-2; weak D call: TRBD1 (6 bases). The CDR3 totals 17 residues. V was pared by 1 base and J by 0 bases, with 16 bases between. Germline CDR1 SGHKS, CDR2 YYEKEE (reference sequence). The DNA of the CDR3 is TGTGCCAGCAGCTTGAATCGGGGGGCTAGAGCTAACTATGGCTACACCTTC. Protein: CASSLNRGARANYGYTF.

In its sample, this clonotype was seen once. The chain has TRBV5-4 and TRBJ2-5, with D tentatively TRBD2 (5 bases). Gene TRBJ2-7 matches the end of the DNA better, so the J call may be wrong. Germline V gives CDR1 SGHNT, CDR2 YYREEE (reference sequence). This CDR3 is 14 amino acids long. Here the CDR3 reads CASGEIASGYEQYF. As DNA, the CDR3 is TGTGCCAGCGGAGAAATCGCCAGCGGATACGAGCAGTACTTC.

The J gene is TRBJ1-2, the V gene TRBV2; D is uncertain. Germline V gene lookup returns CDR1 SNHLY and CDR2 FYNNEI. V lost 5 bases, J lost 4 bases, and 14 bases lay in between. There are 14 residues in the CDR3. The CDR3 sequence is CASSPATSSYGYTF. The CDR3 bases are TGTGCCAGCAGTCCGGCTACCTCAAGCTATGGCTACACCTTC.

CDR3 protein: CASSSTGFYNEQFF. CDR3 DNA: TGTGCCAGCAGCTCGACAGGGTTCTACAATGAGCAGTTCTTC. The chain is built from TRBV7-2 and TRBJ2-1; 7 bases match TRBD1. The CDR3 has 14 amino acids. Germline V CDR1 and CDR2: SGHTA, FQGNSA. Unmatched junction bases numbered 3, after V lost 4 bases and J lost 3 bases.

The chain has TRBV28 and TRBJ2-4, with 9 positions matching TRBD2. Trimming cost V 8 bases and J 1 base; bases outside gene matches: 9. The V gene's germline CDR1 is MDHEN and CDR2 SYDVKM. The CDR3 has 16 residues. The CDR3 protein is CASFPGTSWAKNIQYF. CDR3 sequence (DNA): TGTGCCAGCTTCCCCGGGACTAGCTGGGCCAAAAACATTCAGTACTTC.

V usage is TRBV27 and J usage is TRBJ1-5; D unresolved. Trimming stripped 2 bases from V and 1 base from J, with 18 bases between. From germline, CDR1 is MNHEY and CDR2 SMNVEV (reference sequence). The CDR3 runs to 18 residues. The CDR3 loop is CASSLRFVLGQSNQPQHF. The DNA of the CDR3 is TGTGCCAGCAGTTTACGGTTTGTCCTTGGGCAGAGCAATCAGCCCCAGCATTTT.

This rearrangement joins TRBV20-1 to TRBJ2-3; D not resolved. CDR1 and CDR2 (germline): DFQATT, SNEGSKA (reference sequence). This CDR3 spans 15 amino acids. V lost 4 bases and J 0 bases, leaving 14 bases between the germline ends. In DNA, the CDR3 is TGCAGTGCTACGTCCCGCGGCCGAAGCACAGATACGCAGTATTTT. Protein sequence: CSATSRGRSTDTQYF.

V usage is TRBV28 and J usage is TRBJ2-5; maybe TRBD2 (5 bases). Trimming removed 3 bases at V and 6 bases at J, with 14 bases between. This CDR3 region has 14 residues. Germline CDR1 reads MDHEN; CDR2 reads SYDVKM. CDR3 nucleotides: TGTGCCAGCAGTTTTATGACTGGCGGGCAGACCCAGTACTTC. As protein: CASSFMTGGQTQYF.

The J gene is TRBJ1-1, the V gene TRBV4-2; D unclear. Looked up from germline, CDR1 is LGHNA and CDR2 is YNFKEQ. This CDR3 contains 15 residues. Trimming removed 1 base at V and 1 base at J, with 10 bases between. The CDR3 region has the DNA TGTGCCAGCAGCCAAGCCATCGCGGCGAACACTGAAGCTTTCTTT. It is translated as CASSQAIAANTEAFF.

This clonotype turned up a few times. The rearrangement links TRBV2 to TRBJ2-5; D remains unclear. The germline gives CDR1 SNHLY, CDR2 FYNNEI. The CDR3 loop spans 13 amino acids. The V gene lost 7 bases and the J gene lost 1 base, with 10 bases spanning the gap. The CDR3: CASTVRPQETQYF. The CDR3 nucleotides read TGTGCCAGCACCGTCCGGCCCCAAGAGACCCAGTACTTC.